This T cell receptor beta chain is from a study of T cell responses to AZD1222 COVID-19 vaccine. Notes on this clone: Its specificity is not known.

Produced via immunoSEQ multiplex PCR; TCRdb's table is partial and in-frame only. The sample yields 130,000 to 150,000 clones, around 90% seen once. Germline V gene lookup returns CDR1 SGDLS and CDR2 YYNGEE. There are 16 residues in the CDR3. Between the trimmed V and J ends, which lost 4 bases and 2 bases, there was a span of 15 bases. Notes on the study in general: Among spike-specific TCRs, nearly half reportedly target unmutated variant regions. When two AZD1222 doses had been given, Spike-specific TCR breadth and depth rose.

This chain connects TRBV9 to TRBJ1-4; no clear D gene. This TCR came from an adult in good health. The specimen was peripheral blood, collected on day 0 of AZD1222 vaccination. This CDR3 is CASSPLGGRTNEKLFF. In DNA form, the CDR3 reads TGTGCCAGCAGCCCCCTGGGAGGCCGGACTAATGAAAAACTGTTTTTT. Full variable domain (missing parts from reference TRBV9 and TRBJ1-4): DSGVTQTPKHLITATGQRVTLRCSPRSGDLSVYWYQQSLDQGLQFLIQYYNGEERAKGNILERFSAQQFPDLHSELNLSSLELGDSALYFCASSPLGGRTNEKLFFGSGTQLSVL.